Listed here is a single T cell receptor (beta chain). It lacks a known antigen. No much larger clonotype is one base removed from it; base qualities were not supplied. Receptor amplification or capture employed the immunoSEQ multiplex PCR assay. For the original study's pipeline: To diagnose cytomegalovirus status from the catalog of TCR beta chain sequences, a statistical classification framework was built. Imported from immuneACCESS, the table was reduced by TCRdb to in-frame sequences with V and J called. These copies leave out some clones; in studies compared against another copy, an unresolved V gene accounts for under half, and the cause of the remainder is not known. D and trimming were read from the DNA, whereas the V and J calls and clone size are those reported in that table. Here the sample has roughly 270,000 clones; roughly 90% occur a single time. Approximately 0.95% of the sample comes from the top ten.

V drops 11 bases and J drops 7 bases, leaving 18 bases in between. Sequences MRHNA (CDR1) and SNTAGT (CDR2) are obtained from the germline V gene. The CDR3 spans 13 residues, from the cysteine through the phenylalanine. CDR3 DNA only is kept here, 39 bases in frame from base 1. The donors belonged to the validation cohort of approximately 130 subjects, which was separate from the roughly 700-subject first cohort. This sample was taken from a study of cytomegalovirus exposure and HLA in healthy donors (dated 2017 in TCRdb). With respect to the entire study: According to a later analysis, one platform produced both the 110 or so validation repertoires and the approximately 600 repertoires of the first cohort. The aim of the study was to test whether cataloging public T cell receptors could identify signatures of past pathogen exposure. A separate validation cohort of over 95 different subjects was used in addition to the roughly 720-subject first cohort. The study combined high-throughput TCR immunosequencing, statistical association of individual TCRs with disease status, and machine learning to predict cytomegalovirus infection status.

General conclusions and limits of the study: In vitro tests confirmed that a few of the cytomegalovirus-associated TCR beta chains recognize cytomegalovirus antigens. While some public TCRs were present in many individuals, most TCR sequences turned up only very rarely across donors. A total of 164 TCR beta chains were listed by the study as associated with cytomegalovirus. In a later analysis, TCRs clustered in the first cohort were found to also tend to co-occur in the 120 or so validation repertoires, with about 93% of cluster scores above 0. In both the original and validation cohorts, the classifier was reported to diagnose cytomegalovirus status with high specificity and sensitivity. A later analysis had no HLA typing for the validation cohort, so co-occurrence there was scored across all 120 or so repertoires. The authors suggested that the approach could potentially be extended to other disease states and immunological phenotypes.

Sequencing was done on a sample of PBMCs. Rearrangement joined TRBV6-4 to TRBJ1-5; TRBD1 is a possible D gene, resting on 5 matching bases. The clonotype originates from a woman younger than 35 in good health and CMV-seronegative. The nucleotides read TGTGCCTCCAGTCGGGCTCCAGGGCAGCCCCAGCATTTT. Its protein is CASSRAPGQPQHF.